This TCR beta chain was sequenced during a study of blood T cell repertoires in COVID-19. Study overall: Researchers got acute and convalescent COVID-19 samples from the United States, Italy and Spain. T cells, B-cell-depleted T cells, or PBMCs supplied cDNA or gDNA.

Per the original methods: Nucleated cell counts were estimated from reference gene primer amplification. TCRdb keeps only in-frame clones here, not all; method: immunoSEQ multiplex PCR. From that table come the V and J calls and clone size; the DNA was used to work out D and trimming. This table holds 310,000 or so clones, about 88% found once. The CDR3 runs 12 residues. Losses at the gene ends were 6 bases for V and 14 bases for J; bases not matched to a gene: 10. From germline, CDR1 is SQVTM and CDR2 ANQGSEA. Specimen: peripheral blood. V usage is TRBV29-1 and J usage is TRBJ1-6; 7 positions agree with TRBD1. The TCR comes from a man in his 70s with acute or convalescent COVID-19. CDR3 DNA sequence: TGCAGCGTCATAGACAGGGTGGGGGCCCTCCACTTT. It yields the protein CSVIDRVGALHF.